The 31 T cell receptor beta chains in this list originate from one sample, sequenced in a study of T cells in Graves' hyperthyroidism and ophthalmopathy. RNA transcripts yielded amplified TCR beta CDR3 regions. During a first-round RT-PCR of the TCR CDR3, the HTBI primer set was used. A single record per CDR3 protein comes from TCRdb applying MiXCR to the multiplex PCR reads. The sample carries some 270,000 distinct CDR3 sequences, more than 10% recorded once. The sequenced sample was blood. Source of these receptors: a woman in her 30s with Graves' hyperthyroidism that later progressed to Graves' ophthalmopathy.

This clonotype has a count of ten or more. The chain uses TRBV5-1 and TRBJ2-7, with D tentatively TRBD2 (5 bases). The CDR3 loop spans 16 amino acids. Per the germline V gene, CDR1 is SGHRS and CDR2 is YFSETQ. Trimming took off 4 bases at V and 2 bases at J, with 19 bases between the two ends. The CDR3 DNA follows: TGCGCCAGCAGCCCCGGATACGGAGGAGCCGCCTACGAGCAGTACTTC. Translated: CASSPGYGGAAYEQYF.

A word on this clonotype: A read error may explain this, as a much larger clone is one base away. The V and J genes are TRBV5-1 and TRBJ2-1, with 8 bases matching TRBD2. The ends lost 3 bases at V and 6 bases at J; junction bases unmatched: 11. The CDR3 loop spans 16 amino acids. From germline, CDR1 is SGHRS and CDR2 YFSETQ. The CDR3 bases are TGCGCCAGCAGCTCGTCTGGAGGACTAGCTTTCAATGAGCAGTTCTTC. Translated, it gives CASSSSGGLAFNEQFF.

This clonotype was picked up many times. The chain is built from TRBV5-1 and TRBJ2-7; D is undetermined. Trimming removed 5 bases from V and 3 bases from J, with 6 bases in between. Germline CDR1 and CDR2: SGHRS and YFSETQ. This CDR3 spans 11 amino acids. CDR3 residues: CASSNGYEQYF. The CDR3 coding sequence is TGCGCCAGCAGTAACGGCTACGAGCAGTACTTC.

The sample holds many counts of this clonotype. V gene TRBV7-9 combines with J gene TRBJ2-6; D gene uncertain. In germline, CDR1 is SEHNR, CDR2 FQNEAQ (reference sequence). The CDR3 is 11 amino acids. V lost 4 bases to trimming and J lost 12 bases, with 7 bases between them. The chain's CDR3 is CASSSSPVLTF. The DNA for the CDR3 is TGTGCCAGCAGCTCCTCCCCCGTCCTGACTTTC.

Ten or more counts support this clonotype. The chain combines TRBV20-1 with TRBJ2-1; a weak D match, TRBD2 (5 bases). The CDR3 spans 11 residues. Germline values: CDR1 DFQATT, CDR2 SNEGSKA (reference sequence). The CDR3 nucleotides are TGCACCCCGGAGGCCTACAATGAGCAGTTCTTC. Protein sequence: CTPEAYNEQFF.

This clonotype was seen many times. The chain links TRBV6-2 or TRBV6-3 to TRBJ2-1, with unresolved D. Looked up from germline, CDR1 is MNHEY and CDR2 is SVGEGT. V lost 9 bases, J lost 6 bases, and 18 bases lay in between. There are 14 residues in the CDR3. The DNA for the CDR3 is TGTGCCAGTCCACCGTCGGAAGCAACCAATGAGCAGTTCTTC. Its translation: CASPPSEATNEQFF.

This clonotype appeared a single time. The chain carries TRBV12-3 or TRBV12-4 and TRBJ1-5; D call uncertain. V lost 3 bases and J lost 5, with 8 bases in between. The CDR3 loop spans 13 amino acids. DNA of the CDR3: TGTGCCAGCAGTTTTTATAGGGATCAGCCCCAGCATTTT. Amino acid sequence: CASSFYRDQPQHF.

To note about this clonotype: This may arise from a read error, as a much more abundant clone is one base away. The rearrangement links TRBV7-2 to TRBJ2-1; either TRBD1 or TRBD2 may supply D (5 bases each). CDR1 and CDR2 from the germline V gene are SGHTA and FQGNSA. This CDR3 comprises 14 residues. CDR3 loop: CASSSLRDANEKFF. CDR3 DNA sequence: TGTGCCAGCAGCTCTCTCCGGGACGCCAATGAGAAGTTCTTC.

This clonotype was observed a few times. The chain links TRBV6-1 to TRBJ2-7, with 8 bases lining up with TRBD1. CDR1 and CDR2 from the germline V gene are MNHNS and SASEGT. The CDR3 spans 14 residues. The trim removed 1 base at V and 2 bases at J, leaving 1 base unmatched. CDR3 residues: CASSEEGQAYEQYF. CDR3 nucleotides: TGTGCCAGCAGTGAAGAGGGACAGGCCTACGAGCAGTACTTC.

This clonotype was seen a handful of times. CDR3 DNA: TGTGCCATCAGAACCGATGACAGGGGTTCCTACGAGCAGTACTTC. It yields the protein CAIRTDDRGSYEQYF. The V and J genes are TRBV10-3 and TRBJ2-7, with 8 bases identical to TRBD1. Per the germline V gene, CDR1 is ENHRY and CDR2 is SYGVKD. This CDR3 region has 15 residues. With V trimmed by 6 bases and J by 1 base, 8 bases remained unmatched.

This clonotype has a count of ten or more. The chain uses TRBV18 and TRBJ2-7, with 9 bases matching TRBD2. The CDR3 spans 16 residues. The junction had 3 bases not matched to a gene; V was cut back by 0 bases and J by 0 bases. Germline lookup yields CDR1 KGHSH and CDR2 LQKENI. This CDR3 is CASSPPVAGDSYEQYF. The DNA for the CDR3 is TGTGCCAGCTCACCACCGGTAGCGGGAGACTCCTACGAGCAGTACTTC.

The count of this clonotype is one. The rearrangement uses TRBV6-2 or TRBV6-3 and TRBJ2-7; 14 bases are a match to TRBD2. CDR3 length equals 15 residues. Germline V gene lookup returns CDR1 MNHEY and CDR2 SVGEGT. V lost 5 bases to trimming and J lost 5 bases; unmatched junction nucleotides: 5. The CDR3: CASSGTSGSLDEQYF. CDR3 coding DNA: TGTGCCAGCAGTGGGACTAGCGGGAGTCTTGACGAGCAGTACTTC.

This clonotype was detected ten times or more. The chain employs TRBV5-1 and TRBJ1-5; 7 nucleotides line up with TRBD1. V was clipped by 0 bases and J by 7 bases; unmatched bases: 7. Per germline, CDR1 SGHRS and CDR2 YFSETQ. CDR3 length equals 15 residues. CDR3 sequence (DNA): TGCGCCAGCAGCTTGGAGGGGGCAGGGGGGCAGCCCCAGCATTTT. It specifies CASSLEGAGGQPQHF.

CDR3 in amino acids: CAIGRGSGNTIYF. CDR3 bases: TGTGCCATCGGAAGGGGCTCTGGAAACACCATATATTTT. J is TRBJ1-3 and V is TRBV10-3; D is possibly TRBD1 (5 bases). Germline lookup yields CDR1 ENHRY and CDR2 SYGVKD. The length of the CDR3 is 13 residues. The ends were cut back, 8 bases at V and 0 bases at J, with 8 bases in the middle.

This clonotype has at least ten counts. The J gene is TRBJ2-3, the V gene TRBV5-1; perhaps D is TRBD1 or TRBD2 (5 bases each). The CDR3 is 16 residues long. Germline values: CDR1 SGHRS, CDR2 YFSETQ. V was cut by 3 bases and J by 0 bases, with 14 bases left in between. In nucleotides, the CDR3 is TGCGCCAGCAGCTGGGGGTACAGCGTCAGCACAGATACGCAGTATTTT. As protein: CASSWGYSVSTDTQYF.

In its sample, this clonotype was seen many times. The chain carries TRBV27 and TRBJ2-2; D is possibly TRBD2 (6 bases). With 2 bases removed from V and 5 bases from J, the gap between germline ends came to 21 bases. The CDR3 runs to 18 residues. Germline values: CDR1 MNHEY, CDR2 SMNVEV (reference sequence). CDR3 loop: CASSLPSRGSGGTGELFF. CDR3 DNA sequence: TGTGCCAGCAGTTTACCCTCTCGGGGTAGCGGAGGGACCGGGGAGCTGTTTTTT.

The table lists this clonotype with many counts. The chain carries TRBV20-1 and TRBJ2-2, with D possibly being TRBD1 (6 bases). This CDR3 contains 15 residues. CDR1 is DFQATT and CDR2 is SNEGSKA in the germline V gene (reference sequence). V dropped 3 bases and J dropped 0 bases, with 11 bases sitting between them. The CDR3 nucleotides read TGCAGTGCTAGTTTCGGGACACCGAACACCGGGGAGCTGTTTTTT. As protein: CSASFGTPNTGELFF.

This clonotype came up many times. The chain couples TRBV6-2 or TRBV6-3 to TRBJ1-1, with TRBD1 as a possible D gene (5 bases). The CDR3 has 15 amino acids. The ends were cut back, 5 bases at V and 5 bases at J, with 18 bases in the middle. Germline CDR1 MNHEY, CDR2 SVGEGT. The CDR3 DNA follows: TGTGCCAGCAGTACGTTGTTAACAGGATTAACTGAAGCTTTCTTT. Translating gives CASSTLLTGLTEAFF.

This clonotype has ten or more counts. This chain links TRBV20-1 with TRBJ2-3; 8 bases agree with TRBD1. V was clipped by 5 bases and J by 3 bases; unmatched bases: 7. From germline, CDR1 is DFQATT and CDR2 SNEGSKA (reference sequence). This CDR3 spans 14 amino acids. CDR3 bases: TGCAGTGCTGAGACAGGGGATGGAACAGATACGCAGTATTTT. Protein: CSAETGDGTDTQYF.

This clonotype was recorded at least ten times. J is TRBJ2-7 and V is TRBV20-1; TRBD2 matches 9 bases. V gave up 3 bases and J gave up 0 bases; unmatched junction bases: 9. Germline values: CDR1 DFQATT, CDR2 SNEGSKA (reference sequence). CDR3 size: 16 residues. CDR3 sequence (DNA): TGCAGTGCTAGGGTACCGACTAGCGGAGTCTCCTACGAGCAGTACTTC. Protein sequence: CSARVPTSGVSYEQYF.

This clonotype was detected ten times or more. V gene TRBV28 combines with J gene TRBJ1-1; D perhaps matches TRBD1 (6 bases). This CDR3 is built from 14 residues. CDR1 is MDHEN and CDR2 is SYDVKM in the germline V gene. The V gene lost 1 base and the J gene lost 7 bases, with 13 bases spanning the gap. CDR3 in DNA: TGTGCCAGCAGTTTATTGGGCAGGGGTGGTGAAGCTTTCTTT. It translates to CASSLLGRGGEAFF.

In its sample, this clonotype was seen many times. The chain carries TRBV6-1 and TRBJ2-7, with 8 bases matching TRBD2. V gave up 6 bases and J gave up 6 bases; unmatched junction bases: 16. The CDR3 is 16 residues long. Per germline, CDR1 MNHNS and CDR2 SASEGT. The CDR3: CASRGTGGRGSGEQYF. The CDR3 DNA reads as TGTGCCAGCAGAGGGACGGGAGGGCGGGGATCCGGCGAGCAGTACTTC.

This clonotype was counted at least ten times. The V call is TRBV28, the J call TRBJ2-7, with D tentatively TRBD1 (7 bases). V shed 4 bases and J shed 2 bases, with 15 bases lying between them. The CDR3 consists of 15 residues. Germline V gene sequence: CDR1 MDHEN, CDR2 SYDVKM. CDR3 amino acids: CASSSPQGGTYEQYF. CDR3 in DNA: TGTGCCAGCAGTTCACCCCAGGGGGGAACCTACGAGCAGTACTTC.

The chain has TRBV27 and TRBJ2-7, with 8 bases that match TRBD2. V lost 4 bases to trimming and J lost 3 bases; unmatched junction nucleotides: 11. This CDR3 spans 16 amino acids. Germline V gene sequence: CDR1 MNHEY, CDR2 SMNVEV (reference sequence). CDR3 residues: CASSSFEGAGVYEQYF. The CDR3 bases are TGTGCCAGCAGTTCGTTTGAAGGAGCGGGAGTCTACGAGCAGTACTTC.

V usage is TRBV5-6 and J usage is TRBJ2-7, with a possible D match to TRBD2 (6 bases). Trimming stripped 0 bases from V and 7 bases from J, with 17 bases between. CDR1 and CDR2 from the germline V gene are SGHDT and YYEEEE. The CDR3 is 15 residues long. The DNA of the CDR3 is TGTGCCAGCAGCTTGGGAGGGACTTATGCTTGGGAGCAGTACTTC. This encodes CASSLGGTYAWEQYF.

This clonotype has a handful of counts. A read error is possible here, since a much larger clone lies one base away. The genes are TRBV27 and TRBJ2-7, with D possibly being TRBD1 (6 bases). CDR1 is MNHEY and CDR2 is SMNVEV in the germline V gene (reference sequence). This CDR3 is 15 amino acids long. V shed 3 bases and J shed 3 bases, with 15 bases lying between them. The CDR3 nucleotides read TGTGCCAGCAGTTTGAACAGGGCTGGGGGCTACGAGCAGTACTTC. This gives the protein CASSLNRAGGYEQYF.

Many counts were recorded for this clonotype. The rearrangement joins TRBV7-8 to TRBJ1-2; 8 nucleotides agree with TRBD1. V trimming: 1 base; J trimming: 3 bases; junction bases outside the gene matches: 13. Germline CDR1 and CDR2: SGHVS and FQNEAQ. This CDR3 spans 18 amino acids. CDR3 amino acids: CASSLDFDRGRLDYGYTF. The CDR3 DNA sequence: TGTGCCAGCAGCTTAGATTTTGACAGGGGTCGGCTGGACTATGGCTACACCTTC.

This clonotype was observed at least ten times. J is TRBJ2-3 and V is TRBV13; 11 nucleotides line up with TRBD2. Germline assignment: CDR1 PRHDT and CDR2 FYEKMQ (reference sequence). V lost 6 bases and J lost 2; bases outside the gene matches: 4. The CDR3 loop spans 15 amino acids. The CDR3 DNA reads as TGTGCCAGCAGAGTAGCGGGAGGGTCCACAGATACGCAGTATTTT. Protein: CASRVAGGSTDTQYF.

This clonotype appeared a few times. The chain couples TRBV4-1 to TRBJ2-3, with D possibly matching TRBD1 (6 bases). Trimming took 0 bases from V and 2 from J, leaving 9 bases between them. There are 15 residues in the CDR3. Looked up from germline, CDR1 is MGHRA and CDR2 is YSYEKL. The CDR3 sequence: CASSQEGHLTDTQYF. As DNA, the CDR3 is TGCGCCAGCAGCCAAGAGGGACACCTCACAGATACGCAGTATTTT.

This clonotype was counted at least ten times. The J gene is TRBJ2-5, the V gene TRBV7-2, with TRBD1 matching 7 bases. This CDR3 contains 16 residues. Per the germline V gene, CDR1 is SGHTA and CDR2 is FQGNSA. With 3 bases clipped from V and 0 bases from J, the junction kept 7 bases outside the gene matches. The CDR3 region is CASSFPGTANQETQYF. CDR3 bases: TGTGCCAGCAGCTTCCCCGGGACAGCGAACCAAGAGACCCAGTACTTC.

This clonotype was picked up many times. The genes are TRBV28 and TRBJ1-5, with 9 bases matching TRBD1. V was clipped by 7 bases and J by 4 bases; unmatched bases: 8. Germline values: CDR1 MDHEN, CDR2 SYDVKM. The length of the CDR3 is 15 residues. CDR3 residues: CASTPGDRANQPQHF. The CDR3, as DNA: TGTGCCAGCACCCCGGGGGACAGGGCGAATCAGCCCCAGCATTTT.